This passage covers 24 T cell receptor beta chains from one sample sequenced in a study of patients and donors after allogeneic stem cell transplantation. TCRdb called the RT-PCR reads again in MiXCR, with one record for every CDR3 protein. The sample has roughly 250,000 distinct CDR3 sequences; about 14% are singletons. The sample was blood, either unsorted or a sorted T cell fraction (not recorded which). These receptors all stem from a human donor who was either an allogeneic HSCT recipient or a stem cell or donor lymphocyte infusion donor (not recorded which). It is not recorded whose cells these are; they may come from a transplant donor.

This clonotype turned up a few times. The CDR3 DNA is TGTGCCAGCAGCCTGGGCAGGGGTAAAGGCGGGGAGCTGTTTTTT. Amino acids: CASSLGRGKGGELFF. The chain links TRBV5-6 to TRBJ2-2, with D possibly being TRBD1 (6 bases). Germline CDR1 and CDR2: SGHDT and YYEEEE. V was trimmed by 4 bases and J by 7 bases, leaving 17 bases between them. The CDR3 spans 15 residues.

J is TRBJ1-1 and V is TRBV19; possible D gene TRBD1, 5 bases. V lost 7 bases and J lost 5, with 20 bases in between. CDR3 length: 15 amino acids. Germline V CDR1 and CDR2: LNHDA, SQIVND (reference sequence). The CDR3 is CASTHLGAGKTEAFF. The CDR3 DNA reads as TGTGCCAGTACCCATCTAGGGGCGGGTAAGACTGAAGCTTTCTTT.

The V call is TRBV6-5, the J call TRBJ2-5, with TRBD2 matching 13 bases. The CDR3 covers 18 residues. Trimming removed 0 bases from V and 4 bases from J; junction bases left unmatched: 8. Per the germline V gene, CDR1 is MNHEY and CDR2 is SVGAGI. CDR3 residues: CASSYSPGLAGVIETQYF. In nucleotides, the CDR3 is TGTGCCAGCAGTTACTCCCCCGGACTAGCGGGAGTTATAGAGACCCAGTACTTC.

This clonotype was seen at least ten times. CDR3 region: CASSYDMGQLNQPQHF. The CDR3 DNA reads TGTGCCAGCAGTTACGACATGGGACAGCTGAATCAGCCCCAGCATTTT. The rearrangement uses TRBV6-2 or TRBV6-3 and TRBJ1-5; 7 positions match TRBD1. The CDR3 has 16 residues. J gave up 4 bases and V 2 bases, and 8 bases lay outside the gene matches. The germline gives CDR1 MNHEY, CDR2 SVGEGT.

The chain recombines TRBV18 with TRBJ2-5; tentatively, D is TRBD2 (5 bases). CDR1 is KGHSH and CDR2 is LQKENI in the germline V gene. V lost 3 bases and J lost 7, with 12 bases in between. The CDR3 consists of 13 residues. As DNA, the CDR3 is TGTGCCAGCTCACCCCTGGGCGAGGGGACCCAGTACTTC. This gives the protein CASSPLGEGTQYF.

The CDR3 DNA is TGCGCCAGCCGCGAACAGGGGGCAGAGGACTATGGCTACACCTTC. Protein sequence: CASREQGAEDYGYTF. The chain carries TRBV4-3 and TRBJ1-2; 9 bases are shared with TRBD1. Losses at the gene ends were 8 bases for V and 3 bases for J; bases not matched to a gene: 10. The CDR3 totals 15 residues. CDR1 and CDR2 from the germline V gene are LGHNA and YSLEER.

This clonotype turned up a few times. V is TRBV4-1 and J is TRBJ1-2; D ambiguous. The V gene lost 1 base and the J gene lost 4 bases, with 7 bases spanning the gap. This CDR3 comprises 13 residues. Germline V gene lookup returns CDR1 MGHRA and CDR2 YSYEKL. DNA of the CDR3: TGCGCCAGCAGCCAAGCCAGTCGCTATGGCTACACCTTC. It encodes CASSQASRYGYTF.

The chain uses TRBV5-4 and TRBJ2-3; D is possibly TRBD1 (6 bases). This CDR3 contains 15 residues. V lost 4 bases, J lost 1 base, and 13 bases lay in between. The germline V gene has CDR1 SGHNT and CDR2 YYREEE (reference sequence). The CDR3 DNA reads TGTGCCAGCAGCCGGACAGTCGGCGGCACAGATACGCAGTATTTT. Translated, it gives CASSRTVGGTDTQYF.

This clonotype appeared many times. The CDR3 sequence is CASSRGQGNTDTQYF. In nucleotides, the CDR3 is TGTGCCAGCAGTCGGGGACAGGGTAACACAGATACGCAGTATTTT. V is TRBV6-4 and J is TRBJ2-3; 9 bases align to TRBD1. Germline-derived CDR1 and CDR2 are MRHNA and SNTAGT. The ends lost 5 bases at V and 2 bases at J; junction bases unmatched: 5. The CDR3 extends over 15 amino acids.

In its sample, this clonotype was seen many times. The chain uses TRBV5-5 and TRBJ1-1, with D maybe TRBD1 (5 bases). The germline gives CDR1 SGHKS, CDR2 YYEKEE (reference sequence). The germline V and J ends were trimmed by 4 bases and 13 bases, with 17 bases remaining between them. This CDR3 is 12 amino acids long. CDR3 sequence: CASSLGTPAIFF. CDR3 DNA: TGTGCCAGCAGCCTAGGGACTCCGGCAATTTTCTTT.

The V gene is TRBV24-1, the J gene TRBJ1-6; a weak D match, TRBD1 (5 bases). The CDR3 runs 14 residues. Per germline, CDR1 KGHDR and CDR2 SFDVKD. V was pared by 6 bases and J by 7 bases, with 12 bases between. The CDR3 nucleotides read TGTGCCACCAGTCTCGGGGGGTTAAATTCACCCCTCCACTTT. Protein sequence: CATSLGGLNSPLHF.

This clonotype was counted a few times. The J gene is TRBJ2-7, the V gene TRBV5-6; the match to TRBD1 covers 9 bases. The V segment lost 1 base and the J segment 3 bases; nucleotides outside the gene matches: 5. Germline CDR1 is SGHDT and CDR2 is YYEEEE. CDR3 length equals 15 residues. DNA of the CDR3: TGTGCCAGCAGCTTGCCCGGGACAGGGAGCTACGAGCAGTACTTC. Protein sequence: CASSLPGTGSYEQYF. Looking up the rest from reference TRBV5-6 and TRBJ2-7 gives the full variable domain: DAGVTQSPTHLIKTRGQQVTLRCSPKSGHDTVSWYQQALGQGPQFIFQYYEEEERQRGNFPDRFSGHQFPNYSSELNVNALLLGDSALYLCASSLPGTGSYEQYFGPGTRLTVT.

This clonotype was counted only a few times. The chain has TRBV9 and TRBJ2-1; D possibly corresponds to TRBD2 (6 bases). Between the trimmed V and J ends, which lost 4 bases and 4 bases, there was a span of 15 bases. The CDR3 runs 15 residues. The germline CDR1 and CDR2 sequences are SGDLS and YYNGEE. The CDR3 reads CASSPRGTQYNEQFF. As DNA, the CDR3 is TGTGCCAGCAGCCCGCGGGGTACACAATACAATGAGCAGTTCTTC. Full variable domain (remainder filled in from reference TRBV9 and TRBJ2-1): DSGVTQTPKHLITATGQRVTLRCSPRSGDLSVYWYQQSLDQGLQFLIQYYNGEERAKGNILERFSAQQFPDLHSELNLSSLELGDSALYFCASSPRGTQYNEQFFGPGTRLTVL.

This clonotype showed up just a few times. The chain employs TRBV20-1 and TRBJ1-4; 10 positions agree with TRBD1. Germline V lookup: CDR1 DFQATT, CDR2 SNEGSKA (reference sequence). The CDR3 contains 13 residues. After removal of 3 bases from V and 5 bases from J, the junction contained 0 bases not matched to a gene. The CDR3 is CSARDRGNEKLFF. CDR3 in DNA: TGCAGTGCTAGGGACAGGGGGAATGAAAAACTGTTTTTT.

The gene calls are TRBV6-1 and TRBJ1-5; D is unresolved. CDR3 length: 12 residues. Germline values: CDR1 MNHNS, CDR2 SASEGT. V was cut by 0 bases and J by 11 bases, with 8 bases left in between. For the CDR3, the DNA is TGTGCCAGCAGTGAAGCGAAGTTGTCCCAGCATTTT. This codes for CASSEAKLSQHF.

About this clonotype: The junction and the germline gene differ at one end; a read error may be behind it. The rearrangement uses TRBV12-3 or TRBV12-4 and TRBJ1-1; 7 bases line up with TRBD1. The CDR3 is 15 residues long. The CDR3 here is CASKSTGRVDTEALF. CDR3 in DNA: TGTGCCAGCAAATCGACAGGGAGGGTCGACACTGAAGCTCTCTTT.

This CDR3 is CSADGGGHRQMGYEQYF. Here the CDR3 DNA reads TGCAGTGCTGATGGCGGGGGCCACCGGCAGATGGGCTACGAGCAGTACTTC. The V and J genes are TRBV20-1 and TRBJ2-7; D perhaps matches TRBD2 (7 bases). Germline CDR1 is DFQATT and CDR2 is SNEGSKA (reference sequence). The CDR3 covers 17 residues. V was clipped by 5 bases and J by 3 bases, with 26 bases between them.

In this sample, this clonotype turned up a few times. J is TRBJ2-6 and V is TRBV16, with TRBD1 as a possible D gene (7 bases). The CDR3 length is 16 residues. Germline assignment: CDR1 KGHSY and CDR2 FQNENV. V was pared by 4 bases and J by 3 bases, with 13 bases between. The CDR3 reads CASSPRGTLGANVLTF. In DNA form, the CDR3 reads TGTGCCAGCAGCCCCAGGGGGACTCTTGGGGCCAACGTCCTGACTTTC.

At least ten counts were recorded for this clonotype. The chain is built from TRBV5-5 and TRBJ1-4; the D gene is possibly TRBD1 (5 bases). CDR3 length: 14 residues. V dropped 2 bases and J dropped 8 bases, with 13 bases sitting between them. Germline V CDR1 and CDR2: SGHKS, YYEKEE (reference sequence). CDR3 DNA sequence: TGTGCCAGCAGCTTAGAGGGACGCGGCGAAAAACTGTTTTTT. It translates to CASSLEGRGEKLFF.

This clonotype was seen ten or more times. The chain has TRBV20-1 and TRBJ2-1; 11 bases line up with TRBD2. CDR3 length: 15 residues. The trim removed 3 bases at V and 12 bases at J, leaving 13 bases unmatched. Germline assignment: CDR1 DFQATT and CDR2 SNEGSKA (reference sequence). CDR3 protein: CSASRSSGGPERQFF. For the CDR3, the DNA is TGCAGTGCTAGCCGCTCTAGCGGGGGGCCCGAACGGCAGTTCTTC.

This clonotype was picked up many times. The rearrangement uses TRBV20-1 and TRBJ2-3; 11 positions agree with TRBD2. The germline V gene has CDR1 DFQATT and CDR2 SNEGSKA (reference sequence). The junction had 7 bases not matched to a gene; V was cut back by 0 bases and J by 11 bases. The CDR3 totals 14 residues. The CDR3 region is CSARELAGVPRQYF. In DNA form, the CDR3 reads TGCAGTGCTAGAGAACTAGCGGGGGTGCCCCGGCAGTATTTT.

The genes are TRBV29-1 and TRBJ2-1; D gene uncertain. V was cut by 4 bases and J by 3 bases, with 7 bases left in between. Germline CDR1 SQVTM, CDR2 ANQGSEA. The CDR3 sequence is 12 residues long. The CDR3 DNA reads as TGCAGCGTTGGGTATGACTACAATGAGCAGTTCTTC. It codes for CSVGYDYNEQFF.

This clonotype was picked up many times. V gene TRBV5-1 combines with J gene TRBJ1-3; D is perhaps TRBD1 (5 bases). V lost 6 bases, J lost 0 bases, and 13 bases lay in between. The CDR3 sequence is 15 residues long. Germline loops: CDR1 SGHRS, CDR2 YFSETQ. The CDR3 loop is CASKFGGTSGNTIYF. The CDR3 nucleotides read TGCGCCAGCAAGTTCGGGGGAACCTCTGGAAACACCATATATTTT. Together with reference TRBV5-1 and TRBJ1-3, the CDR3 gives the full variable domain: KAGVTQTPRYLIKTRGQQVTLSCSPISGHRSVSWYQQTPGQGLQFLFEYFSETQRNKGNFPGRFSGRQFSNSRSEMNVSTLELGDSALYLCASKFGGTSGNTIYFGEGSWLTVV.

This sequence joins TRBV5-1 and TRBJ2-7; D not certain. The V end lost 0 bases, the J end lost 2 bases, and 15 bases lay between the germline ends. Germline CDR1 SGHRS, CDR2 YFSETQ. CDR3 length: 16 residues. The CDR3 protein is CASSLAPGSMTYEQYF. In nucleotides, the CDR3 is TGCGCCAGCAGCTTGGCCCCGGGCAGTATGACCTACGAGCAGTACTTC.